One sample yielded the 13 T cell receptor beta chains listed below, sequenced in a study of blood T cell repertoires in COVID-19. Measured with immunoSEQ multiplex PCR; TCRdb has only the in-frame clones, and not every one. The sample has 70,000 to 90,000 clones, more than 75% seen once. Material: peripheral blood. These receptor sequences come from a man between 50 and 59 years old with active COVID-19.

The chain recombines TRBV9 with TRBJ1-4, with D perhaps matching TRBD1 (5 bases). V was pared by 0 bases and J by 5 bases, with 20 bases between. CDR3 size: 18 residues. Germline V gene data show CDR1 as SGDLS and CDR2 as YYNGEE. The CDR3 is CASSVVGGAGTPNEKLFF. CDR3 bases: TGTGCCAGCAGCGTAGTTGGAGGGGCAGGGACGCCGAATGAAAAACTGTTTTTT.

The chain carries TRBV5-5 and TRBJ2-1; D ambiguous. The CDR3 is 16 amino acids. The germline CDR1 and CDR2 sequences are SGHKS and YYEKEE (reference sequence). V was shortened by 0 bases and J by 4 bases, with 14 bases between the two germline ends. CDR3 in amino acids: CASSLALRVSYNEQFF. CDR3 DNA sequence: TGTGCCAGCAGCTTGGCCCTTCGAGTGTCATACAATGAGCAGTTCTTC.

In the case of this clone: One end of the junction does not line up with germline, which may come from a read error. The chain carries TRBV5-1 and TRBJ2-3; 9 bases fit TRBD1. Looked up from germline, CDR1 is SGHRS and CDR2 is YFSETQ. This CDR3 has 15 amino acids. The CDR3 sequence is CASIQTGGWREPIIF. The CDR3 DNA reads TGCGCCAGCATCCAGACAGGGGGATGGCGGGAGCCCATCATTTTT.

The chain recombines TRBV27 with TRBJ1-6, with 9 bases fitting TRBD1. CDR1 is MNHEY and CDR2 is SMNVEV in the germline V gene (reference sequence). Trimming at V came to 11 bases and at J to 6 bases, leaving 8 bases not matched to a gene. There are 14 residues in the CDR3. The CDR3 protein is CAAGGQGGNSPLHF. Here the CDR3 DNA reads TGTGCCGCCGGGGGACAGGGTGGTAATTCACCCCTCCACTTT.

Only a few counts were recorded for this clone. J is TRBJ1-2 and V is TRBV18; 10 bases match TRBD1. The CDR3 loop spans 17 amino acids. Trimming took 1 base from V and 6 from J; bases not matched to a gene: 11. From germline, CDR1 is KGHSH and CDR2 LQKENI. CDR3 region: CASSPQNRQGAKNGYTF. DNA for the CDR3: TGTGCCAGCTCACCACAAAATCGACAGGGGGCGAAAAATGGCTACACCTTC.

V usage is TRBV19 and J usage is TRBJ2-7; 12 bases map to TRBD2. There are 15 residues in the CDR3. After removal of 9 bases from V and 5 bases from J, the junction contained 11 bases not matched to a gene. From germline, CDR1 is LNHDA and CDR2 SQIVND (reference sequence). The CDR3 DNA reads as TGTGCCAGCTCTCCGAGGGGGACTAGCGGGCACGAGCAGTACTTC. It codes for CASSPRGTSGHEQYF.

This chain uses TRBV2 with TRBJ2-1; 12 bases map to TRBD2. CDR3 length equals 17 residues. The V gene end was trimmed by 8 bases and the J gene end by 0 bases; junction bases not matched to a gene: 8. Germline lookup yields CDR1 SNHLY and CDR2 FYNNEI. This chain's CDR3 is CASLGLAGPSSYNEQFF. The CDR3 bases are TGTGCCAGCCTAGGACTAGCGGGGCCAAGCTCCTACAATGAGCAGTTCTTC.

This chain joins TRBV5-6 and TRBJ1-1, with D tentatively TRBD1 (6 bases). CDR3 length: 14 residues. Trimming left V 2 bases short and J 6 bases short, with 14 bases between. Per the germline V gene, CDR1 is SGHDT and CDR2 is YYEEEE. Here the CDR3 reads CASSFNRAWAEAFF. The DNA of the CDR3 is TGTGCCAGCAGCTTTAACAGGGCGTGGGCTGAAGCTTTCTTT.

The J gene is TRBJ1-5, the V gene TRBV6-2 or TRBV6-3, with D possibly matching TRBD1 (6 bases). CDR3 length equals 16 residues. V was trimmed by 2 bases and J by 8 bases, leaving 19 bases between them. Germline values: CDR1 MNHEY, CDR2 SVGEGT. CDR3 in amino acids: CASSYERGGRDKPQHF. The CDR3, as DNA: TGTGCCAGCAGTTACGAAAGAGGGGGACGTGATAAGCCCCAGCATTTT.

The CDR3 here is CASSISTGLKETQYF. The CDR3, as DNA: TGCGCCAGCAGCATTTCGACAGGGCTCAAAGAGACCCAGTACTTC. The rearrangement joins TRBV5-1 to TRBJ2-5; 7 nucleotides line up with TRBD1. Germline assignment: CDR1 SGHRS and CDR2 YFSETQ. This CDR3 contains 15 residues. The trim removed 4 bases at V and 3 bases at J, leaving 9 bases unmatched.

This clone appeared once. The chain couples TRBV9 to TRBJ1-2; TRBD1 matches 7 bases. The CDR3 runs 13 residues. V lost 4 bases and J lost 3; bases outside the gene matches: 3. Germline CDR1 reads SGDLS; CDR2 reads YYNGEE. CDR3 protein: CASSTGQYYGYTF. As DNA, the CDR3 is TGTGCCAGCAGCACGGGACAGTACTATGGCTACACCTTC.

The chain employs TRBV11-2 and TRBJ1-3; D ambiguous. The CDR3 loop spans 12 amino acids. The germline CDR1 and CDR2 sequences are SGHAT and FQNNGV. V lost 3 bases to trimming and J lost 4 bases, with 4 bases between them. The CDR3 region is CASSFPGNTIYF. CDR3 nucleotide sequence: TGTGCCAGCAGCTTCCCAGGAAACACCATATATTTT.

The gene calls are TRBV30 and TRBJ2-7; a weak D match, TRBD1 (5 bases). The CDR3 consists of 13 residues. Germline CDR1 GTSNPN, CDR2 SVGIG (reference sequence). V lost 0 bases, J lost 0 bases, and 6 bases lay in between. CDR3 protein: CAWSVQDSYEQYF. The CDR3 region has the DNA TGTGCCTGGAGTGTACAGGACTCCTACGAGCAGTACTTC.